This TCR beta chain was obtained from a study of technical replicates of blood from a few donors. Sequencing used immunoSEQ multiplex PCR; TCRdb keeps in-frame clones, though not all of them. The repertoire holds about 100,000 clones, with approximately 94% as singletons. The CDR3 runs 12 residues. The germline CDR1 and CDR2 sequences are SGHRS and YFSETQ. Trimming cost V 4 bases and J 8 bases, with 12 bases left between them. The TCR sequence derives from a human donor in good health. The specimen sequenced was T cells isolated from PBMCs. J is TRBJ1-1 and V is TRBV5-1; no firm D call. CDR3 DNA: TGCGCCAGCAGCGTACCCAGCGGGGAAGCTTTCTTT. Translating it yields CASSVPSGEAFF.